The 3 T cell receptor beta chains presented below share a single source sample, sequenced in a study of Graves' ophthalmopathy and Graves' hyperthyroidism. Researchers took RNA transcripts and amplified TCR beta CDR3 regions from them. The authors performed first-round RT-PCR with HTBI primers and then a second-round multiplex PCR. In TCRdb, the multiplex PCR reads were re-called with MiXCR into one record per CDR3 protein. Among hundreds of thousands of distinct CDR3 sequences listed, approximately 22% were seen once. Sequencing input: peripheral blood. The receptors were gathered from a woman aged 18-29 years with stable Graves' hyperthyroidism. Some clones in this sample may be carry-over from other donors' samples.

The chain recombines TRBV7-2 with TRBJ1-1; D uncertain. The CDR3 consists of 17 residues. The germline gives CDR1 SGHTA, CDR2 FQGNSA. With 0 bases removed from V and 0 bases from J, the gap between germline ends came to 14 bases. CDR3 sequence reads: CASSLAIRPLMNTEAFF. CDR3 in DNA: TGTGCCAGCAGCTTAGCGATCCGACCGCTGATGAACACTGAAGCTTTCTTT.

This clonotype was observed many times. The CDR3 sequence: CASYDFSYEQYF. CDR3 nucleotide sequence: TGCGCCAGCTACGATTTCTCCTACGAGCAGTACTTC. The chain links TRBV5-1 to TRBJ2-7; D not resolved. Trimming removed 7 bases from V and 0 bases from J, with 8 bases in between. CDR3 length: 12 residues. The germline V gene has CDR1 SGHRS and CDR2 YFSETQ. The full variable domain, its missing parts supplied by reference TRBV5-1 and TRBJ2-7, is KAGVTQTPRYLIKTRGQQVTLSCSPISGHRSVSWYQQTPGQGLQFLFEYFSETQRNKGNFPGRFSGRQFSNSRSEMNVSTLELGDSALYLCASYDFSYEQYFGPGTRLTVT.

This clonotype came up many times. V is TRBV27 and J is TRBJ2-7; D perhaps matches TRBD2 (5 bases). The germline V gene has CDR1 MNHEY and CDR2 SMNVEV (reference sequence). This CDR3 is 12 amino acids long. The V and J ends lost 7 bases and 9 bases respectively, with 16 bases between them. CDR3 sequence: CASKPGSGRQYF. CDR3 DNA sequence: TGTGCCAGCAAACCGGGATCAGGACGGCAGTACTTC.